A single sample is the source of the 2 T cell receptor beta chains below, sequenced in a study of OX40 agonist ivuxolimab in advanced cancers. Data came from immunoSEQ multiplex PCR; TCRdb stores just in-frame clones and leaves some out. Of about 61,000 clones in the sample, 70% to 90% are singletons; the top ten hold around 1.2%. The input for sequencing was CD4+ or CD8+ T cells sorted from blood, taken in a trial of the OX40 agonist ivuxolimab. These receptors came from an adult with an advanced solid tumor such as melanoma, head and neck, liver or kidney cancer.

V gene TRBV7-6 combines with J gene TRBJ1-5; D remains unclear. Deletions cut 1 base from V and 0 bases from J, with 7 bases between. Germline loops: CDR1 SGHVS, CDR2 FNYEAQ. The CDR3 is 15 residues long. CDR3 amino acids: CASSLGGLSNQPQHF. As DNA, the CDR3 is TGTGCCAGCAGCTTAGGTGGGCTTAGCAATCAGCCCCAGCATTTT.

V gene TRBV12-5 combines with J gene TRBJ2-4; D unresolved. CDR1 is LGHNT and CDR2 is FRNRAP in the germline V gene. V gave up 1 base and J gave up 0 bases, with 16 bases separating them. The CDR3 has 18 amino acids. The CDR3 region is CASGLGTGPEVAKNIQYF. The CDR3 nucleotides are TGTGCTAGTGGTTTGGGGACCGGGCCCGAGGTAGCCAAAAACATTCAGTACTTC.